The subject of this entry is one TCR beta chain. Generated by immunoSEQ multiplex PCR, the TCRdb table keeps only in-frame clones and is missing some. Of about 70,000 clones listed, around 90% are singletons. There are 13 residues in the CDR3. The V and J ends lost 8 bases and 2 bases, in that order; junction bases with no gene match: 5. Germline V CDR1 and CDR2: PRHDT, FYEKMQ (reference sequence). The data stem from a study of PD-L1 blockade in urothelial cancer. The time point is: pretreatment peripheral blood. This TCR was sampled from a man aged 65 to 85 with urothelial cancer. This sample comprised PBMCs, obtained around atezolizumab (anti-PD-L1) treatment. The chain is built from TRBV13 and TRBJ1-2; 7 positions match TRBD1. CDR3 amino acids: CASRGTENYGYTF. The CDR3 DNA reads as TGTGCCAGCCGCGGGACAGAGAACTATGGCTACACCTTC.